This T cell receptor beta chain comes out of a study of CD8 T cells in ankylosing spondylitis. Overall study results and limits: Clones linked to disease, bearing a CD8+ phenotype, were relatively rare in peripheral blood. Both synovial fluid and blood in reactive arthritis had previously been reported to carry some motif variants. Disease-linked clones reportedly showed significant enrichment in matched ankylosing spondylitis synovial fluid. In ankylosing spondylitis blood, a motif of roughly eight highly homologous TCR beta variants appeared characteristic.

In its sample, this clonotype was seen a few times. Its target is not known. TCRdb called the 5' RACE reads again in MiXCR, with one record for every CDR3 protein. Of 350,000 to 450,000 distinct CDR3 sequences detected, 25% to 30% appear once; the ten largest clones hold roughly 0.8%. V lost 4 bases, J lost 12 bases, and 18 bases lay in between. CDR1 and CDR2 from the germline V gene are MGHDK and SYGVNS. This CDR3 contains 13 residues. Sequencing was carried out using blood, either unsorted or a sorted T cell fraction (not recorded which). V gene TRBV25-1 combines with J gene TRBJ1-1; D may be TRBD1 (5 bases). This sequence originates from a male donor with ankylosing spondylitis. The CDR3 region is CASSATRDGQSFF. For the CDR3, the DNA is TGTGCCAGCAGTGCGACCCGGGACGGTCAGTCTTTCTTT.